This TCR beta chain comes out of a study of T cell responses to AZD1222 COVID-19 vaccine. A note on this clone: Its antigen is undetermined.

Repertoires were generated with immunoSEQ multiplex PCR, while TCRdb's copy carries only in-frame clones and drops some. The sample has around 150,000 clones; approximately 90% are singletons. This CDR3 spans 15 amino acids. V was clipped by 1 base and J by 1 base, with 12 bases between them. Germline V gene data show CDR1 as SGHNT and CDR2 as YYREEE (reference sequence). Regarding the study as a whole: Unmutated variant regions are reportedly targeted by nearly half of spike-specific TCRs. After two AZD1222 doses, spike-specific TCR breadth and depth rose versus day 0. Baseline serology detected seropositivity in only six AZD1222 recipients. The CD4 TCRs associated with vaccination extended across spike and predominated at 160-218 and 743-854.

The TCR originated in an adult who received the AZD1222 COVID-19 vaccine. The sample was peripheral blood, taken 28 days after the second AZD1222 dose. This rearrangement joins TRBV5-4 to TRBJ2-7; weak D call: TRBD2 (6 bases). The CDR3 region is CASSLSSVKSYEQYF. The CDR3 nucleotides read TGTGCCAGCAGCTTGTCTAGCGTGAAGTCCTACGAGCAGTACTTC.